This T cell receptor beta chain was sequenced in a study of vaccination effects on CD4 cells after COVID-19. Study-level results: Clones induced by infection and by vaccine showed marked clonal contraction late after vaccination.

Within the ViraFEST assay, antigen-specific CD4+ T cells underwent expansion with viral peptide pools prior to sequencing. Investigators separated out CD4+ T cells once around 11 days of culture had passed. Each participant received a vaccine that was either BNT162b2 or mRNA-1273, given as two doses. Half of the medium was exchanged for IL-2 medium on both days 3 and 7. Clones were sequenced by immunoSEQ multiplex PCR, and TCRdb holds only the in-frame ones, with some missing. The sample lists tens of thousands of clones, around 80% occurring once. Germline loops: CDR1 LGHNT, CDR2 FRNRAP. V was trimmed by 3 bases and J by 2 bases, leaving 9 bases between them. The CDR3 is 14 amino acids. Notes on this clone: Its specificity is not known.

The receptor comes from a human donor who received a COVID-19 vaccine. The chain employs TRBV12-5 and TRBJ2-3; D perhaps matches TRBD1 (6 bases). Source: CD4+ T cells from PBMCs cultured with HCoV-OC43 spike peptides, taken after COVID-19 vaccination. Subset defined: HCoV-OC43 spike overlapping peptide pool stimulation. The CDR3 DNA sequence: TGTGCTAGTGGTTTAGGACAGTTCACAGATACGCAGTATTTT. Translated: CASGLGQFTDTQYF.